These 27 T cell receptor beta chains were all obtained from the same sample, sequenced in a study of T cells in localized non-small cell lung cancer. Generated by immunoSEQ multiplex PCR, the TCRdb table keeps only in-frame clones and is missing some. The table shows about 83,000 clones, with around 80% occurring only once. Sequenced here: peripheral blood, sampled before any cancer treatment. The receptors shown here come from a female donor at least 60 years old with stage I lung adenocarcinoma.

This CDR3 reads CASSLTSGYEQFF. DNA for the CDR3: TGTGCCAGCAGCTTAACTTCGGGGTATGAGCAGTTCTTC. J is TRBJ2-1 and V is TRBV7-3, with D perhaps TRBD2 (5 bases). Trimming stripped 0 bases from V and 8 bases from J, with 8 bases between. Per germline, CDR1 SGHTA and CDR2 FQGTGA. The CDR3 covers 13 residues.

The rearrangement links TRBV7-9 to TRBJ2-7; weak D call: TRBD1 (5 bases). This CDR3 has 13 residues. The germline gives CDR1 SEHNR, CDR2 FQNEAQ (reference sequence). V was shortened by 1 base and J by 3 bases, with 7 bases between the two germline ends. CDR3 region: CASSLGRGYEQYF. The CDR3 coding sequence is TGTGCCAGCAGCTTAGGAAGGGGCTACGAGCAGTACTTC.

The rearrangement joins TRBV5-1 to TRBJ2-1; 12 bases align to TRBD2. The CDR3 consists of 19 residues. Germline V gene data show CDR1 as SGHRS and CDR2 as YFSETQ. J was trimmed by 0 bases and V by 0 bases; bases with no gene match: 7. CDR3 region: CASSLAPTTSGGSYNEQFF. In nucleotides, the CDR3 is TGCGCCAGCAGCTTGGCCCCCACGACTAGCGGGGGCTCCTACAATGAGCAGTTCTTC.

The CDR3 sequence is CASSGSRAANTGELFF. CDR3 nucleotides: TGTGCCAGCAGCGGGTCCAGAGCGGCGAACACCGGGGAGCTGTTTTTT. The V call is TRBV5-4, the J call TRBJ2-2; D is possibly TRBD2 (5 bases). This CDR3 is 16 amino acids long. Germline V gene data show CDR1 as SGHNT and CDR2 as YYREEE (reference sequence). V lost 4 bases to trimming and J lost 0 bases, with 13 bases between them.

This chain uses TRBV19 with TRBJ1-4, with 9 positions matching TRBD1. Trimming removed 4 bases from V and 5 bases from J; junction bases left unmatched: 5. CDR1 is LNHDA and CDR2 is SQIVND in the germline V gene (reference sequence). The CDR3 is 15 amino acids. Written as DNA, the CDR3 is TGTGCCAGTAGTAGAACAGGGGGCGCAAATGAAAAACTGTTTTTT. Translated, it gives CASSRTGGANEKLFF.

This chain joins TRBV7-8 and TRBJ1-2, with a possible D match to TRBD1 (6 bases). The CDR3 has 13 amino acids. Germline values: CDR1 SGHVS, CDR2 FQNEAQ. Trimming removed 4 bases from V and 4 bases from J, with 10 bases in between. Here the CDR3 DNA reads TGTGCCAGCAGCTCTGACAGGATCTATGGCTACACCTTC. As protein: CASSSDRIYGYTF.

This clone was counted a few times. This rearrangement joins TRBV9 to TRBJ2-3, with 7 bases aligning to TRBD2. Germline V CDR1 and CDR2: SGDLS, YYNGEE. Trimming removed 0 bases from V and 3 bases from J; junction bases left unmatched: 4. The CDR3 length is 15 residues. The CDR3 region is CASSVGSGGTDTQYF. In nucleotides, the CDR3 is TGTGCCAGCAGCGTAGGTTCGGGAGGAACAGATACGCAGTATTTT.

This chain connects TRBV7-9 to TRBJ2-5; D unresolved. This CDR3 region has 14 residues. Germline CDR1 and CDR2: SEHNR and FQNEAQ (reference sequence). V was shortened by 7 bases and J by 7 bases, with 19 bases between the two germline ends. CDR3 in amino acids: CASTPPEALWTQYF. CDR3 DNA: TGTGCCAGCACCCCCCCCGAGGCCCTATGGACCCAGTACTTC.

A note on this clone: Other DNA sequences in the same sample also yield this CDR3. The chain uses TRBV28 and TRBJ2-7; D remains unclear. This CDR3 comprises 11 residues. Germline lookup yields CDR1 MDHEN and CDR2 SYDVKM. The V gene lost 6 bases and the J gene lost 3 bases, with 6 bases spanning the gap. Here the CDR3 reads CASSPDYEQYF. The CDR3 DNA reads TGTGCCAGCAGCCCGGACTACGAGCAGTACTTC.

The CDR3 reads CASSGSGANTGELFF. As DNA, the CDR3 is TGCGCCAGCAGTGGTAGCGGCGCGAACACCGGGGAGCTGTTTTTT. The rearrangement uses TRBV10-2 and TRBJ2-2, with a weak D call TRBD2 (6 bases). V lost 4 bases to trimming and J lost 0 bases, with 9 bases between them. Germline lookup yields CDR1 WSHSY and CDR2 SAAADI. This CDR3 spans 15 amino acids.

The chain has TRBV5-6 and TRBJ2-5; D is possibly TRBD1 (6 bases). Trimming left V 3 bases short and J 2 bases short, with 17 bases between. Germline assignment: CDR1 SGHDT and CDR2 YYEEEE. The CDR3 extends over 16 amino acids. CDR3 loop: CASSSPFRDRQETQYF. CDR3 DNA: TGTGCCAGCAGCTCGCCCTTCCGCGACAGGCAAGAGACCCAGTACTTC. The entire variable domain, with the rest obtained from reference TRBV5-6 and TRBJ2-5, is as follows: DAGVTQSPTHLIKTRGQQVTLRCSPKSGHDTVSWYQQALGQGPQFIFQYYEEEERQRGNFPDRFSGHQFPNYSSELNVNALLLGDSALYLCASSSPFRDRQETQYFGPGTRLLVL.

DNA of the CDR3: TGTGCCAGCAGCCCGCAGGGGTGGGACACTGAAGCTTTCTTT. It specifies CASSPQGWDTEAFF. The rearrangement uses TRBV7-3 and TRBJ1-1; perhaps TRBD1 as D (6 bases). Trimming took 5 bases from V and 3 from J, leaving 13 bases between them. The length of the CDR3 is 14 residues. CDR1 is SGHTA, CDR2 FQGTGA, per germline.

This clone was counted only a few times. The V call is TRBV6-4, the J call TRBJ1-2; 8 bases are shared with TRBD1. Germline loops: CDR1 MRHNA, CDR2 SNTAGT. The CDR3 covers 12 residues. V lost 5 bases to trimming and J lost 7 bases; unmatched junction nucleotides: 3. Here the CDR3 reads CASSTGQGGYTF. DNA for the CDR3: TGTGCCAGCAGTACTGGACAGGGTGGCTACACCTTC.

The genes are TRBV18 and TRBJ2-5; D is perhaps TRBD2 (6 bases). Germline lookup yields CDR1 KGHSH and CDR2 LQKENI. The CDR3 consists of 16 residues. Between the trimmed V and J ends, which lost 3 bases and 2 bases, there was a span of 16 bases. The CDR3, as DNA: TGTGCCAGCTCACCCCTTCACGGGGACTTACAAGAGACCCAGTACTTC. As protein: CASSPLHGDLQETQYF.

There are a few counts of this clone. V and J are TRBV18 and TRBJ1-1; 7 bases agree with TRBD1. V shed 3 bases, J shed 3 bases, and the junction held 7 bases outside the gene matches. Looked up from germline, CDR1 is KGHSH and CDR2 is LQKENI. The CDR3 has 15 residues. CDR3 amino acids: CASSPRQGIDTEAFF. In DNA form, the CDR3 reads TGTGCCAGCTCACCGAGACAGGGAATAGACACTGAAGCTTTCTTT.

The rearrangement links TRBV5-6 to TRBJ1-2; D call uncertain. Germline V gene sequence: CDR1 SGHDT, CDR2 YYEEEE. The CDR3 runs 13 residues. With 4 bases removed from V and 10 bases from J, the gap between germline ends came to 17 bases. CDR3 in amino acids: CASSPLSRGHYTF. DNA of the CDR3: TGTGCCAGCAGCCCCCTGAGCCGCGGTCACTACACCTTC.

The chain couples TRBV6-5 to TRBJ2-7, with TRBD1 identical over 8 bases. In germline, CDR1 is MNHEY, CDR2 SVGAGI. The CDR3 totals 14 residues. V lost 6 bases, J lost 0 bases, and 4 bases stayed unmatched. CDR3 sequence (DNA): TGTGCCAGCAGGGGGACAGGCGGCTCCTACGAGCAGTACTTC. Its protein is CASRGTGGSYEQYF.

V and J are TRBV9 and TRBJ1-2, with no clear D. The V gene's germline CDR1 is SGDLS and CDR2 YYNGEE. V lost 0 bases and J lost 7, with 13 bases in between. The CDR3 extends over 14 amino acids. The CDR3 bases are TGTGCCAGCAGCGTAGCAGGAACCAAATCTGGCTACACCTTC. The encoded protein is CASSVAGTKSGYTF.

The chain recombines TRBV19 with TRBJ2-1, with D maybe TRBD1 (5 bases). V was shortened by 6 bases and J by 5 bases, with 14 bases between the two germline ends. The CDR3 sequence is 14 residues long. Germline CDR1 LNHDA, CDR2 SQIVND (reference sequence). The CDR3 DNA reads TGTGCCAGTAGGTGGCAGGGAAGTCACAATGAGCAGTTCTTC. Translation gives CASRWQGSHNEQFF. Complete variable domain (other parts from reference TRBV19 and TRBJ2-1): DGGITQSPKYLFRKEGQNVTLSCEQNLNHDAMYWYRQDPGQGLRLIYYSQIVNDFQKGDIAEGYSVSREKKESFPLTVTSAQKNPTAFYLCASRWQGSHNEQFFGPGTRLTVL.

V is TRBV7-2 and J is TRBJ2-2; the match to TRBD2 covers 14 bases. V shed 6 bases and J 7 bases; nucleotides not matched to a gene: 7. CDR1 is SGHTA, CDR2 FQGNSA, per germline. CDR3 length equals 16 residues. CDR3 in DNA: TGTGCCAGCAGTTTGACTAGCGGGGGGGCTCGCGGGGAGCTGTTTTTT. Residues: CASSLTSGGARGELFF.

The chain couples TRBV6-5 to TRBJ2-1, with D possibly being TRBD1 (7 bases). The CDR3 totals 14 residues. The germline V gene has CDR1 MNHEY and CDR2 SVGAGI. Trimming stripped 5 bases from V and 9 bases from J, with 17 bases between. In nucleotides, the CDR3 is TGTGCCAGCAGTGACCGGGGGACAGTAGGTGAGCAGTTCTTC. This gives the protein CASSDRGTVGEQFF.

The V and J genes are TRBV7-6 and TRBJ2-1; D possibly corresponds to TRBD2 (6 bases). This CDR3 contains 17 residues. The ends were cut back, 1 base at V and 8 bases at J, with 21 bases in the middle. CDR1 and CDR2 from the germline V gene are SGHVS and FNYEAQ. As DNA, the CDR3 is TGTGCCAGCAGCTTAGATGTAACGGCGGGGCATTGGGATGAGCAGTTCTTC. It yields the protein CASSLDVTAGHWDEQFF.

This clone turned up a few times. The CDR3 DNA is TGTGCCAGCAGCTTTAAGGGAAGCAATCAGCCCCAGCATTTT. Translated: CASSFKGSNQPQHF. This rearrangement joins TRBV7-2 to TRBJ1-5, with D unresolved. Looked up from germline, CDR1 is SGHTA and CDR2 is FQGNSA. The ends were cut back, 3 bases at V and 1 base at J, with 7 bases in the middle. This CDR3 region has 14 residues. Combining the CDR3 with reference TRBV7-2 and TRBJ1-5 gives the whole variable domain GAGVSQSPSNKVTEKGKDVELRCDPISGHTALYWYRQSLGQGLEFLIYFQGNSAPDKSGLPSDRFSAERTGGSVSTLTIQRTQQEDSAVYLCASSFKGSNQPQHFGDGTRLSIL.

This chain joins TRBV19 and TRBJ1-6, with TRBD1 identical over 7 bases. The CDR3 has 14 amino acids. The V segment lost 5 bases and the J segment 7 bases; nucleotides outside the gene matches: 5. The V gene's germline CDR1 is LNHDA and CDR2 SQIVND (reference sequence). The CDR3: CASSSDRVNSPLHF. The CDR3 region has the DNA TGTGCCAGTAGTTCAGACAGGGTCAATTCACCCCTCCACTTT. The whole variable domain, remainder taken from reference TRBV19 and TRBJ1-6, is DGGITQSPKYLFRKEGQNVTLSCEQNLNHDAMYWYRQDPGQGLRLIYYSQIVNDFQKGDIAEGYSVSREKKESFPLTVTSAQKNPTAFYLCASSSDRVNSPLHFGNGTRLTVT.

The rearrangement uses TRBV6-4 and TRBJ2-1; D perhaps matches TRBD2 (6 bases). The CDR3 runs to 15 residues. CDR1 is MRHNA, CDR2 SNTAGT, per germline. V was trimmed by 3 bases and J by 4 bases, leaving 13 bases between them. The CDR3 DNA sequence: TGTGCCAGCAGTGAGGAGAGCGGGCCATACAATGAGCAGTTCTTC. This gives the protein CASSEESGPYNEQFF.

The chain joins TRBV2 to TRBJ1-5; D is possibly TRBD1 (5 bases). The V gene's germline CDR1 is SNHLY and CDR2 FYNNEI. Between the trimmed V and J ends, which lost 5 bases and 6 bases, there was a span of 11 bases. The CDR3 is made up of 13 amino acids. CDR3 amino acids: CASSRQGGQPQHF. The CDR3 coding sequence is TGTGCCAGCAGTAGGCAGGGCGGTCAGCCCCAGCATTTT.

The chain employs TRBV7-9 and TRBJ2-1; 10 bases match TRBD1. This CDR3 region has 16 residues. With V trimmed by 3 bases and J by 0 bases, 2 bases remained unmatched. The germline CDR1 and CDR2 sequences are SEHNR and FQNEAQ (reference sequence). The CDR3 sequence is CASSLTGGLSYNEQFF. CDR3 DNA: TGTGCCAGCAGCTTGACAGGGGGCCTCTCCTACAATGAGCAGTTCTTC.